This TCR beta chain came from a study of beta chain features in type 1 diabetes. Study results and caveats: The naive, central memory and Treg TCRB repertoires looked more alike in patients than they did in healthy donors. Any role of HLA type in TCRB rearrangement remained unresolved here.

J gave up 6 bases and V 5 bases, and 1 base lay outside the gene matches. CDR3 length: 12 amino acids. Germline CDR1 is SNHLY and CDR2 is FYNNEI. Purity (above 98%) was reached by all sorted populations. Regarding this clone: Its antigen remains unknown.

The isolated RNA, all of it, was reverse transcribed, so expressed TCRB transcripts were what got sequenced. For naive, central memory and regulatory T cell samples, reads averaged around 3.6 million. Sequencing was performed with immunoSEQ multiplex PCR; in TCRdb, only in-frame clones are kept and a portion is missing. Here the sample spans 450,000 to 600,000 clones, 25% to 35% being singletons. The sample taken for sequencing was naive CD4+ T cells from blood. This TCR derives from a man aged 18 to 30 in good health. The chain is built from TRBV2 and TRBJ2-1; 7 bases line up with TRBD2. The CDR3 DNA follows: TGTGCCAGCAGTACGGGAGGCAATGAGCAGTTCTTC. It yields the protein CASSTGGNEQFF.